Below, one T cell receptor beta chain is given with its context. A sample-barcoded 5' primer and a J-beta primer mix were used in a second PCR of roughly 7 to 12 cycles. TCRdb independently ran MiXCR on the 5' RACE reads; one entry per CDR3 protein. The table has 2 million or so distinct CDR3 sequences, around half seen once; the top ten hold around 2.1%. The CDR3 consists of 18 residues. With V trimmed by 5 bases and J by 1 base, 14 bases remained unmatched. In germline, CDR1 is SGHTA, CDR2 FQGNSA. This entry comes from a study of blood T cells in healthy people across ages. The genes are TRBV7-2 and TRBJ2-7, with 10 bases matching TRBD2. This TCR came from a woman aged 40 to 50 in good health. Sequencing was done on a sample of blood. This CDR3 is CASSPRGSPSGGSYEQYF. Here the CDR3 DNA reads TGTGCCAGCAGCCCAAGGGGGTCGCCTAGCGGGGGTTCCTACGAGCAGTACTTC.